The T cell receptor beta chain under discussion was sequenced for a study of shared clonotypes between healthy human individuals. This clone turned up a few times. Sequencing used immunoSEQ multiplex PCR; TCRdb keeps in-frame clones, though not all of them. The data hold roughly 330,000 clones, with less than 85% observed a single time. The CDR3 loop spans 16 amino acids. The germline V and J ends were trimmed by 2 bases and 1 base, with 11 bases remaining between them. From germline, CDR1 is MNHNY and CDR2 SVGAGI (reference sequence). The source is a man between 25 and 39 years old in good health. The V and J genes are TRBV6-6 and TRBJ2-2, with TRBD2 as a possible D gene (6 bases). The sample comprised memory CD4+ T cells sorted from blood. The subset was: CD45RA-negative fraction. CDR3 amino acids: CASSYGGVGNTGELFF. CDR3 sequence (DNA): TGTGCCAGCAGTTACGGCGGGGTCGGGAACACCGGGGAGCTGTTTTTT.